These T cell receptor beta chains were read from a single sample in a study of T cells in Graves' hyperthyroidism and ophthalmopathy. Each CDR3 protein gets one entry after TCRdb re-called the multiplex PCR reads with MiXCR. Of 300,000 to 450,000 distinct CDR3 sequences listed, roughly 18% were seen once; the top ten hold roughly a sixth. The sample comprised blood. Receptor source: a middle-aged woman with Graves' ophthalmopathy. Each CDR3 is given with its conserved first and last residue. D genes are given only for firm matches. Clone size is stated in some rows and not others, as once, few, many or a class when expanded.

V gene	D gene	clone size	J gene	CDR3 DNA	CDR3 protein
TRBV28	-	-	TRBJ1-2	TGTGCCAGCAGTTTAACTTATATGCGCGATGGCTACACCTTC	CASSLTYMRDGYTF
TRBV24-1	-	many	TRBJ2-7	TGTGCCACCAGTGATTCACACGGACAGTTCATCCACGAGCAGTACTTC	CATSDSHGQFIHEQYF
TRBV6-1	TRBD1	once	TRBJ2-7	TGTGCCAGCAGTGACACAGGGGGCGGCGAGCAGTACTTC	CASSDTGGGEQYF
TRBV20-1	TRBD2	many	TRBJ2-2	TGCAGTGCTAGAAGACTAGCGGGGTCGAACACCGGGGAGCTGTTTTTT	CSARRLAGSNTGELFF
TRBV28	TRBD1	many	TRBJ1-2	TGTGCCAGCACGTCCCGGGACAGAGATGGCTACACCTTC	CASTSRDRDGYTF
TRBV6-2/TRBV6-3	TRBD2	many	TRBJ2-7	TGTGCCAGCAGTATGCTAGCGGAGAGACCCTACGAGCAGTACTTC	CASSMLAERPYEQYF
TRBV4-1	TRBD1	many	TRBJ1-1	TGCGCCAGCAGCCACGGGGGGACAGGGGTCCCAAACACTGAAGCTTTCTTT	CASSHGGTGVPNTEAFF
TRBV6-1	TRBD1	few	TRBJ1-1	TGTGCCAGCATCGGGACAGGGGGCAGAAACACTGAAGCTTTCTTT	CASIGTGGRNTEAFF
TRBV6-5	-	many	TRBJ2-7	TGTGCCTCCACCAGGCAGGGGAGATACGAGCAGTACTTC	CASTRQGRYEQYF
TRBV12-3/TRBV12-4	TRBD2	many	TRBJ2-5	TGTGCCAGCAGTTGGCGGGAGACGGAGACCCAGTACTTC	CASSWRETETQYF
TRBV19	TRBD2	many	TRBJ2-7	TGTGCCACGGGGACTAGCGGGAGCTCCTACGAGCAGTACTTC	CATGTSGSSYEQYF
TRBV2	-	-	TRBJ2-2	TGTGCCAGCACCCCCGACGGGACCGGGGAGCTGTTTTTT	CASTPDGTGELFF
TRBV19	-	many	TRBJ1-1	TGTGCCAGTAGTACAGGGATGAACACTGAAGCTTTCTTT	CASSTGMNTEAFF
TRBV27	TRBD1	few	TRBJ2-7	TGTGCCAGCAGTTTCGACAGGGCGGCCTACGAGCAGTACTTC	CASSFDRAAYEQYF
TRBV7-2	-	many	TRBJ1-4	TGTGCCAGCAGCAAGGAAGGGGGGGTGGGCGAAAAACTGTTTTTT	CASSKEGGVGEKLFF
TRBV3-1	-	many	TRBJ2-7	TGTGCCAGCAGCCAAGATCAGGTGACGCAGTACTTC	CASSQDQVTQYF
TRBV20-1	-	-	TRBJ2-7	TGCAGTGCGGAGGGGGGTTTTTACGAGCAGTACTTC	CSAEGGFYEQYF
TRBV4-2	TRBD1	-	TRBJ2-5	TGTGCCAGCAGCCAAGATCCTGCGGGACAGGGACTTTTCGAGACCCAGTACTTC	CASSQDPAGQGLFETQYF
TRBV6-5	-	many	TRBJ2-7	TGTGCCAGCAGTTTTGGGGGGACTCCGAGCTCCTACGAGCAGTACTTC	CASSFGGTPSSYEQYF
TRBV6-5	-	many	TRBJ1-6	TGTGCCAGCAGTTACTCAGGGTATAATTCACCCCTCCACTTT	CASSYSGYNSPLHF
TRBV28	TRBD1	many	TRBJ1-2	TGTGCCAGCAGTCTAACAGGGGGCTATGGCTACACCTTC	CASSLTGGYGYTF
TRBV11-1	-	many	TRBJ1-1	TGTGCCAGCAGCCCGGTACGACGCAAAAACACTGAAGCTTTCTTT	CASSPVRRKNTEAFF
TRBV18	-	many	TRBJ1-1	TGTGCCAGCTCACCACAGGGTTCGGGCACTGAAGCTTTCTTT	CASSPQGSGTEAFF
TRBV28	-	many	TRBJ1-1	TGTGCCACCGGGGAGGGCAACTTGAACACTGAAGCTTTCTTT	CATGEGNLNTEAFF
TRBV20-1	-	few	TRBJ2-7	TGCAGTGCTAGAGCGTCACGTGCTAGCGAATCTGGCGAGCAGTACTTC	CSARASRASESGEQYF
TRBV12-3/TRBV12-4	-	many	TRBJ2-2	TGTGCCAGCAGTTTACCCTCAAACACCGGGGAGCTGTTTTTT	CASSLPSNTGELFF
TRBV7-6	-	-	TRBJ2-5	TGTGCCAGCAGCTCAATCACAGGAGAGACCCAGTACTTC	CASSSITGETQYF
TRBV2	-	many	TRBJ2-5	TGTGCCAGCAGTGACCGCGGGGGCTCATGGGAGACCCAGTACTTC	CASSDRGGSWETQYF
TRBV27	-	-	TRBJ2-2	TGTGCCAGTACCACCGTGGCCGGCGGGGAGCTGTTTTTT	CASTTVAGGELFF
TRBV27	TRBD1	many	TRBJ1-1	TGTGCCAGCAGTTCCCTGACAGGGTACACTGAAGCTTTCTTT	CASSSLTGYTEAFF
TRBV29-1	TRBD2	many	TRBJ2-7	TGCAGCGTAAGACTAGCGGGAACCTACGAGCAGTACTTC	CSVRLAGTYEQYF
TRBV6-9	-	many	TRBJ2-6	TGTGCCAGCAGTAAAGTCCGGGACTCTGGGGCCAACGTCCTGACTTTC	CASSKVRDSGANVLTF
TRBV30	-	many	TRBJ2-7	TGTGCCTGGAGTCCAGGGCGAGAACGCGAGCAGTACTTC	CAWSPGREREQYF
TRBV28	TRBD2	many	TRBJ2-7	TGTGCCAGCAGCCAGGTGGGGGAGGGCGAGCAGTACTTC	CASSQVGEGEQYF
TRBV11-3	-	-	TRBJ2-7	TGTGCCAGCAGCTTATTTTGGGGCCCCTACGAGCAGTACTTC	CASSLFWGPYEQYF
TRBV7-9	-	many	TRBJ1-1	TGTGCCAGCAGCTTAGCGGAGTGGGGGACGGGGAACACTGAAGCTTTCTTT	CASSLAEWGTGNTEAFF
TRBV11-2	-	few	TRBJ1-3	TGTGCCAGCAGCTCCAGGACGTTCGACTACTCTGGAAACACCATATATTTT	CASSSRTFDYSGNTIYF
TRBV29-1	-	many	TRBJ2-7	TGCAGCGTCTCGGACAGAGCCTACGAGCAGTACTTC	CSVSDRAYEQYF
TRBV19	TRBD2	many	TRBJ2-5	TGTGCCAGTAGTATGAGGACTAGCGGAGCTCAAGAGACCCAGTACTTC	CASSMRTSGAQETQYF
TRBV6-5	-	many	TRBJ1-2	TGTGCCCTCCTCCGGACAGCCACTAACTATGGCTACACCTTC	CALLRTATNYGYTF
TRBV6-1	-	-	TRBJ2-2	TGTGCCAGCAGTAATACAAGAGGAGCCGGGGAGCTGTTTTTT	CASSNTRGAGELFF
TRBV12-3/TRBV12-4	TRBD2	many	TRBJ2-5	TGTGCCAGCAGTGGGGGACTAGCGGGAGAAGAGACCCAGTACTTC	CASSGGLAGEETQYF
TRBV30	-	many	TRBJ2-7	TGTGCCTGGAAACTACAGGGTACCTACGAGCAGTACTTC	CAWKLQGTYEQYF
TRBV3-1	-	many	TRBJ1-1	TGTGCCAGCAGCCAAGACAGGGCCGGAGAAGCTTTCTTT	CASSQDRAGEAFF
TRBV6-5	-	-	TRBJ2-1	TGTGCCAGCAGTTACTCTGACACGGCCCCCTCCTACGGGCAGTTCTTC	CASSYSDTAPSYGQFF
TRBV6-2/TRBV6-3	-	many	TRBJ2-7	TGTGCCAGCAGTAGACTTACTAAAGTTTCCGAGCAGTACTTC	CASSRLTKVSEQYF
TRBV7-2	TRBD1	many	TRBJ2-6	TGTGCCAGCAGCCCCGGACAGGGGCGAAACTCTGGGGCCAACGTCCTGACTTTC	CASSPGQGRNSGANVLTF
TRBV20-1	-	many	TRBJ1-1	TGCAGTGCTAGTTGGCGTATGGGCAGGAACACTGAAGCTTTCTTT	CSASWRMGRNTEAFF
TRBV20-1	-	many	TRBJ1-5	TGCAGTGCTAGATATAGCAATCAGCCCCAGCATTTT	CSARYSNQPQHF
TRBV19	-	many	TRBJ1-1	TGTGCCAGTAGTTCCTCGGTAGTCACTGAAGCTTTCTTT	CASSSSVVTEAFF
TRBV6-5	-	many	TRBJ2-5	TGTGCCAGCAGTTTTGGGGGAGGCCCTGCAGAGACCCAGTACTTC	CASSFGGGPAETQYF
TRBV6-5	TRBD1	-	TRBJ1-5	TGTGCCGGCGACGGGACAGGGGGCCAGCCCCAGCATTTT	CAGDGTGGQPQHF
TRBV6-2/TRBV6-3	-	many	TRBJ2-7	TGTGCCAGCAAACCCGGGACGCCGCCCTACGAGCAGTACTTC	CASKPGTPPYEQYF
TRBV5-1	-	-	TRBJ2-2	TGCGCCAGCAGCTGGGGGACCCCGAACACCGGGGAGCTGTTTTTT	CASSWGTPNTGELFF
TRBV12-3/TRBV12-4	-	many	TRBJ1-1	TGTGCCAGCAGTTTAGCGAGGGACGGGAACACTGAAGCTTTCTTT	CASSLARDGNTEAFF
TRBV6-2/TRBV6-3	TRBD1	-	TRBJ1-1	TGTGCCAGCAGACCCGGGACAGGGTCGTTTGACGCTTTCTTT	CASRPGTGSFDAFF
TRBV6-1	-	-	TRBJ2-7	TGTGCCAGCAGTCGAGGACAGTCTGGGGAGCAGTACTTC	CASSRGQSGEQYF